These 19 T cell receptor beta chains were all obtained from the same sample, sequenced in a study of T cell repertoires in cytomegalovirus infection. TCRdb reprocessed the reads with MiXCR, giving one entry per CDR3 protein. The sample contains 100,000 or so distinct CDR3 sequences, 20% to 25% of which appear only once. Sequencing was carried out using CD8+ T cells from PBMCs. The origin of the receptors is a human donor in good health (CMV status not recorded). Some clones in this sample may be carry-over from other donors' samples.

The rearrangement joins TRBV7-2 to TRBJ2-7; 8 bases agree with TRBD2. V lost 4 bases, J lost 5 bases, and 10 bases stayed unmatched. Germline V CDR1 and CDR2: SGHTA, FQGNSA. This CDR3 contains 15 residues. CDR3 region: CASSSHSGTVHEQYF. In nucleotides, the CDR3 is TGTGCCAGCAGCTCCCATAGCGGGACGGTCCACGAGCAGTACTTC.

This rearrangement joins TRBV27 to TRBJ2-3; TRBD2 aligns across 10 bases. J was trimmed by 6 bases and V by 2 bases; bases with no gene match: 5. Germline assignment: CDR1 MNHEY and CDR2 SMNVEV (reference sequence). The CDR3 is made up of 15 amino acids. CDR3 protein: CASSLLAGVRDTQYF. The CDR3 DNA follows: TGTGCCAGCAGTTTACTAGCGGGGGTAAGGGATACGCAGTATTTT.

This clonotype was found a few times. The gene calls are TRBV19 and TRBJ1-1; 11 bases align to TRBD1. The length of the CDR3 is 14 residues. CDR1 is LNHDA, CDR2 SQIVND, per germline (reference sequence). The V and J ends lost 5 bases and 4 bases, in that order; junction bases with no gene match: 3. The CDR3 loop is CASSSGTGGTEAFF. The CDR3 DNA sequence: TGTGCCAGTAGTTCCGGGACAGGGGGCACTGAAGCTTTCTTT.

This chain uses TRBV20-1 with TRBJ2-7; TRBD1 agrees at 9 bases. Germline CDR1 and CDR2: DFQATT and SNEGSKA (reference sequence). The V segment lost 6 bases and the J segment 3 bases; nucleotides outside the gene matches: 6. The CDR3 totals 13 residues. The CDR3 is CSASAGQGYEQYF. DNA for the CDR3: TGCAGTGCAAGTGCGGGACAGGGCTACGAGCAGTACTTC.

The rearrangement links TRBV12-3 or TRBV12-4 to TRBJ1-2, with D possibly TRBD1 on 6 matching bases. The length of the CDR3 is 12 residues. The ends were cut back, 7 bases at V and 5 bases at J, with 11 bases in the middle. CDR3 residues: CASTLGAYGYTF. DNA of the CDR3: TGTGCCAGCACCCTGGGGGCTTATGGCTACACCTTC.

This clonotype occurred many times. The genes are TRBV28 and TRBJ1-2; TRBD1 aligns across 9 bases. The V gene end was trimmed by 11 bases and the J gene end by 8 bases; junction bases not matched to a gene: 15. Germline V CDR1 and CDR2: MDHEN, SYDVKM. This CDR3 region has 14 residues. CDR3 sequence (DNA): TGTGCCGTTTATGGACACAGGGGGCCTAGGGGCTACACCTTC. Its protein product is CAVYGHRGPRGYTF.

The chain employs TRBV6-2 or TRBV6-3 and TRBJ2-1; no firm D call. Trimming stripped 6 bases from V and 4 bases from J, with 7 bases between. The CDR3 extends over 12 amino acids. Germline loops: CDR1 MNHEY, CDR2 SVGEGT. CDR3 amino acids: CASSPSYNEQFF. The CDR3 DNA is TGTGCCAGCAGCCCTTCGTACAATGAGCAGTTCTTC.

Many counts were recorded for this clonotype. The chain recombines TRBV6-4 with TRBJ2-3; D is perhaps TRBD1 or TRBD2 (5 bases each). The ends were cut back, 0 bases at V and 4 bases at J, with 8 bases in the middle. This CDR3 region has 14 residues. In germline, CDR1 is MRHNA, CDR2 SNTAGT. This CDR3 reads CASSDSGDSDTQYF. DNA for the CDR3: TGTGCCAGCAGTGACTCGGGGGATTCAGATACGCAGTATTTT.

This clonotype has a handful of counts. CDR3 sequence (DNA): TGTGCCAGCAGCCATAACGACAGGGGGAGGGCCGGGGAGCTGTTTTTT. It codes for CASSHNDRGRAGELFF. The rearrangement links TRBV12-3 or TRBV12-4 to TRBJ2-2, with 9 bases aligning to TRBD1. J gave up 6 bases and V 6 bases, and 11 bases lay outside the gene matches. The length of the CDR3 is 16 residues.

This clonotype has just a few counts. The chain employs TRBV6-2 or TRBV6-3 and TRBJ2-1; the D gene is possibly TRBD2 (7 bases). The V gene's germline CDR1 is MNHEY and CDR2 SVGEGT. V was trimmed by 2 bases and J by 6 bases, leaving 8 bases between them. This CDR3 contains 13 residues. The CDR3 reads CASSYGGANEQFF. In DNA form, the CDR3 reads TGTGCCAGCAGTTACGGGGGGGCCAATGAGCAGTTCTTC.

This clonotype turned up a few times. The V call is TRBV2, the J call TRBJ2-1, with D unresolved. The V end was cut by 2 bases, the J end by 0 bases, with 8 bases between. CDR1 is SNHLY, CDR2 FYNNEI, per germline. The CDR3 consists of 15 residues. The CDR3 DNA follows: TGTGCCAGCAGTGAACGGGCGAGCTCCTACAATGAGCAGTTCTTC. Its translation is CASSERASSYNEQFF.

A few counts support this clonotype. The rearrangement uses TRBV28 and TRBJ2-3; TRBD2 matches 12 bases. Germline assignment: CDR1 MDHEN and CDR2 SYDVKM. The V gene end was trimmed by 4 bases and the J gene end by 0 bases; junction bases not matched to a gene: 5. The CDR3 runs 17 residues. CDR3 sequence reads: CASSWLGTSGSTDTQYF. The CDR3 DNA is TGTGCCAGCAGTTGGCTTGGGACTAGCGGGAGCACAGATACGCAGTATTTT. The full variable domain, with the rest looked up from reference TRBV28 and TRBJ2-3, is DVKVTQSSRYLVKRTGEKVFLECVQDMDHENMFWYRQDPGLGLRLIYFSYDVKMKEKGDIPEGYSVSREKKERFSLILESASTNQTSMYLCASSWLGTSGSTDTQYFGPGTRLTVL.

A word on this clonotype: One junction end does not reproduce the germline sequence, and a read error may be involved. This CDR3 is CASSPLTGWQETQYF. CDR3 nucleotides: TGTGCTAGCAGCCCCCTAACAGGGTGGCAAGAGACCCAGTACTTC. The chain uses TRBV7-9 and TRBJ2-5; maybe TRBD1 (6 bases). The CDR3 spans 15 residues. Germline values: CDR1 SEHNR, CDR2 FQNEAQ (reference sequence). Full variable domain (rest looked up from reference TRBV7-9 and TRBJ2-5): DTGVSQNPRHKITKRGQNVTFRCDPISEHNRLYWYRQTLGQGPEFLTYFQNEAQLEKSRLLSDRFSAERPKGSFSTLEIQRTEQGDSAMYLCASSPLTGWQETQYFGPGTRLLVL.

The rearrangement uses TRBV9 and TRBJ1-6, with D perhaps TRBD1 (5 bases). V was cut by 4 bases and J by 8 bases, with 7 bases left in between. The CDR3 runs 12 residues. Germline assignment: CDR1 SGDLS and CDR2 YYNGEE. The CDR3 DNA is TGTGCCAGCAGCCCGGGGGATTCACCCCTCCACTTT. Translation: CASSPGDSPLHF.

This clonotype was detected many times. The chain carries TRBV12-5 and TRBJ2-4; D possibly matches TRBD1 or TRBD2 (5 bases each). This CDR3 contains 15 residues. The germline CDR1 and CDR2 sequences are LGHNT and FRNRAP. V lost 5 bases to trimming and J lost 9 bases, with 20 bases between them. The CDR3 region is CASGPSSGKRGIQYF. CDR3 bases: TGTGCTAGTGGTCCCTCCTCCGGGAAAAGGGGCATTCAGTACTTC.

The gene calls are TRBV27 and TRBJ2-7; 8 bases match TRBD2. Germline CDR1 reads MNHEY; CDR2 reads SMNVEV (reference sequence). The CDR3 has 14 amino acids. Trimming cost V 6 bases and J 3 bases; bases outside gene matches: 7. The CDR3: CASRSWTSNYEQYF. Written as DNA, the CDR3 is TGTGCCAGCAGATCTTGGACTAGCAACTACGAGCAGTACTTC.

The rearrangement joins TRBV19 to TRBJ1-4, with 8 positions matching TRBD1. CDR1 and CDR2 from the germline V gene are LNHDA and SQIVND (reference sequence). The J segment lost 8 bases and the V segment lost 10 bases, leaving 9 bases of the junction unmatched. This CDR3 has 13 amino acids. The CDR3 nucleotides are TGTGCCACCCAGGGGGCGCGGGAAGAAAAACTGTTTTTT. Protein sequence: CATQGAREEKLFF.

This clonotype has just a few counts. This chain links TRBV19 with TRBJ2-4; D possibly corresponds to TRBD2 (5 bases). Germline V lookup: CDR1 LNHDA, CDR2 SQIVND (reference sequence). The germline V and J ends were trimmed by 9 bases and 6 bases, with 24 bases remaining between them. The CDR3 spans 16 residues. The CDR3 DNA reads TGTGCCAGCCGAGGAATCCGGACGGCCGAGGGAAACATTCAGTACTTC. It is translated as CASRGIRTAEGNIQYF.

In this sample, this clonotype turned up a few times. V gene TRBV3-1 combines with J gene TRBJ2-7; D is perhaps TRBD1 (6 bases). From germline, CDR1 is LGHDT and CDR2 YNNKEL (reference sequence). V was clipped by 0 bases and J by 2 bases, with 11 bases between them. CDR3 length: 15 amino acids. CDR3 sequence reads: CASSQDRGPPYEQYF. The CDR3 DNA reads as TGTGCCAGCAGCCAAGACAGGGGACCTCCCTACGAGCAGTACTTC.